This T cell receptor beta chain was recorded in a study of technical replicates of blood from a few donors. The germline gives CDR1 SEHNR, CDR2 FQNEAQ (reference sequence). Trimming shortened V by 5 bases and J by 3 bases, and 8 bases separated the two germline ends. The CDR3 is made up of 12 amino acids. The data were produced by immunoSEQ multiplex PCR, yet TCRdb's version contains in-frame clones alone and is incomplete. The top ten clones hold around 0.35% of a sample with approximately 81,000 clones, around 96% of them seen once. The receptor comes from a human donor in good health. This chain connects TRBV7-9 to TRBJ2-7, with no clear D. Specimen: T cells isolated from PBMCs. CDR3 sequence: CASSPPYYEQYF. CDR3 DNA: TGTGCCAGCAGCCCCCCGTACTACGAGCAGTACTTC.